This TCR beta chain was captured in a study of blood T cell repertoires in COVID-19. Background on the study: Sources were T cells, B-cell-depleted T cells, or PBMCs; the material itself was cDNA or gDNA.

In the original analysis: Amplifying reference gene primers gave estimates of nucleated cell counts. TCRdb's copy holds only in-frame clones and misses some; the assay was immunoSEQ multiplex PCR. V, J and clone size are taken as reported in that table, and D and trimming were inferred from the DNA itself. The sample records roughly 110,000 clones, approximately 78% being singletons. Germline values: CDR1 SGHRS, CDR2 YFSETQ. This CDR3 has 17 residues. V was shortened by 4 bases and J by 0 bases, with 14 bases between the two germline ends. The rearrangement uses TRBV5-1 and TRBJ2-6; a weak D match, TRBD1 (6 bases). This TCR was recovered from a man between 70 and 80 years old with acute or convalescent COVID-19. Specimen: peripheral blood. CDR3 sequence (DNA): TGCGCCAGCAGCAGGACAGCGACGAGCTCTGGGGCCAACGTCCTGACTTTC. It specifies CASSRTATSSGANVLTF.